One and the same sample provided the 21 T cell receptor beta chains below, sequenced in a study of CD8+CD57+ T cells in acquired aplastic anemia. Patients included in sequencing had previously demonstrated CD8+CD57+ cell expansion by flow cytometry. TCR beta VDJ and CDR3 profiling used genomic DNA as template. From the reads, TCRdb called clonotypes with MiXCR, one entry per CDR3 protein. The sample shows 120,000 or so distinct CDR3 sequences, roughly 40% of them seen only once. Sequencing was done on a sample of sorted CD4+, CD8+, or CD8+CD57+ T cells (not recorded which) from PBMCs. These receptor sequences come from a human donor with aplastic anemia.

In this sample, this clonotype turned up many times. The chain joins TRBV6-2 or TRBV6-3 to TRBJ2-1; TRBD2 matches 10 bases. With V trimmed by 4 bases and J by 6 bases, 3 bases remained unmatched. Germline loops: CDR1 MNHEY, CDR2 SVGEGT. This CDR3 comprises 14 residues. The CDR3 region has the DNA TGTGCCAGCAGTTTCGGGACTAGCGTCAATGAGCAGTTCTTC. Translation gives CASSFGTSVNEQFF.

The chain combines TRBV20-1 with TRBJ2-3, with TRBD2 matching 9 bases. Per the germline V gene, CDR1 is DFQATT and CDR2 is SNEGSKA (reference sequence). CDR3 length equals 15 residues. Trimming cost V 6 bases and J 4 bases; bases outside gene matches: 11. CDR3 DNA: TGCAGTGCCCCGTGGGCGGGAGGGGTCCCAGATACGCAGTATTTT. Its protein is CSAPWAGGVPDTQYF.

This clonotype has a count of ten or more. The gene calls are TRBV15 and TRBJ1-5, with 8 nucleotides matching TRBD1. Per the germline V gene, CDR1 is LNHNV and CDR2 is YYDKDF (reference sequence). This CDR3 region has 13 residues. V gave up 8 bases and J gave up 6 bases; unmatched junction bases: 6. The CDR3 sequence is CATSGGWGQPQHF. CDR3 nucleotide sequence: TGTGCCACCTCAGGGGGCTGGGGTCAGCCCCAGCATTTT.

This clonotype showed up many times. V and J are TRBV20-1 and TRBJ2-1; TRBD1 aligns across 7 bases. Trimming removed 5 bases from V and 7 bases from J; junction bases left unmatched: 11. The germline CDR1 and CDR2 sequences are DFQATT and SNEGSKA (reference sequence). This CDR3 has 14 residues. CDR3 protein: CSAGNRGVGNEQFF. CDR3 coding DNA: TGCAGTGCTGGGAACAGGGGAGTGGGGAATGAGCAGTTCTTC.

This clonotype has at least ten counts. This chain joins TRBV29-1 and TRBJ2-5, with D maybe TRBD2 (5 bases). The length of the CDR3 is 13 residues. Trimming cost V 4 bases and J 1 base, with 10 bases left between them. From germline, CDR1 is SQVTM and CDR2 ANQGSEA. The CDR3 loop reads CSVARTFQETQYF. CDR3 in DNA: TGCAGCGTTGCCCGGACTTTCCAAGAGACCCAGTACTTC.

The chain uses TRBV7-6 and TRBJ2-1; no clear D gene. The CDR3 has 12 amino acids. CDR1 SGHVS and CDR2 FNYEAQ come from the germline V gene. V lost 0 bases, J lost 3 bases, and 0 bases lay in between. CDR3 sequence reads: CASSLAYNEQFF. CDR3 nucleotide sequence: TGTGCCAGCAGCTTAGCCTACAATGAGCAGTTCTTC.

This clonotype was counted many times. V is TRBV5-1 and J is TRBJ1-1, with D perhaps TRBD1 (5 bases). V was clipped by 4 bases and J by 10 bases, with 17 bases between them. In germline, CDR1 is SGHRS, CDR2 YFSETQ. This CDR3 is 13 amino acids long. CDR3 in amino acids: CASSERVQGGAFF. The CDR3 DNA is TGCGCCAGCAGCGAAAGGGTCCAGGGAGGAGCTTTCTTT.

Many counts were recorded for this clonotype. The chain employs TRBV13 and TRBJ2-1, with 7 bases aligning to TRBD2. Germline CDR1 PRHDT, CDR2 FYEKMQ (reference sequence). The junction had 8 bases not matched to a gene; V was cut back by 1 base and J by 2 bases. This CDR3 contains 17 residues. CDR3 sequence (DNA): TGTGCCAGCAGCTTAGCAATAGCGGGTAAAACCTACAATGAGCAGTTCTTC. This codes for CASSLAIAGKTYNEQFF. Together with reference TRBV13 and TRBJ2-1, the CDR3 gives the full variable domain: AAGVIQSPRHLIKEKRETATLKCYPIPRHDTVYWYQQGPGQDPQFLISFYEKMQSDKGSIPDRFSAQQFSDYHSELNMSSLELGDSALYFCASSLAIAGKTYNEQFFGPGTRLTVL.

V gene TRBV25-1 combines with J gene TRBJ2-7, with 7 bases matching TRBD1. CDR1 and CDR2 (germline): MGHDK, SYGVNS. The CDR3 is 15 residues long. The V segment lost 6 bases and the J segment 2 bases; nucleotides outside the gene matches: 10. CDR3 coding DNA: TGTGCCAGCAGCGGGCAGACAGGGTTACCCTACGAGCAGTACTTC. Its translation is CASSGQTGLPYEQYF.

This clonotype came up many times. The V and J genes are TRBV5-1 and TRBJ2-2; no clear D gene. Trimming shortened V by 2 bases and J by 4 bases, and 6 bases separated the two germline ends. The CDR3 is made up of 13 amino acids. In germline, CDR1 is SGHRS, CDR2 YFSETQ. This CDR3 reads CASSFPTTGELFF. The DNA for the CDR3 is TGCGCCAGCAGCTTTCCCACCACCGGGGAGCTGTTTTTT.

This clonotype was counted ten times or more. The gene calls are TRBV29-1 and TRBJ1-1, with D unclear. Germline CDR1 reads SQVTM; CDR2 reads ANQGSEA. CDR3 length equals 13 residues. Trimming took off 7 bases at V and 3 bases at J, with 15 bases between the two ends. The CDR3 DNA reads as TGCAGCGGACAAAATGGTTTCTACACTGAAGCTTTCTTT. Translating it yields CSGQNGFYTEAFF.

The count of this clonotype is one. The J gene is TRBJ2-7, the V gene TRBV5-3; weak D call: TRBD1 (6 bases). TRBV5-3 is placed among ORFs of uncertain function. The CDR3 has 13 amino acids. CDR3 loop: CASSLDRDYEQYV. The CDR3 coding sequence is TGTGCCAGCAGCTTGGACAGAGACTACGAGCAGTACGTC.

In nucleotides, the CDR3 is TGTGCCAGCAGCTCATGGGACAGGGGGCTCTATGGCTACACCTTC. Amino acid sequence: CASSSWDRGLYGYTF. This rearrangement joins TRBV7-2 to TRBJ1-2; 12 bases line up with TRBD1. CDR1 and CDR2 (germline): SGHTA, FQGNSA. V dropped 4 bases and J dropped 4; count of bases not matched to a gene: 4. This CDR3 spans 15 amino acids.

As DNA, the CDR3 is TGTGCCATCAGTGAAGCCTTTGGCTACACTGAAGCTTTCTTT. Protein sequence: CAISEAFGYTEAFF. This chain joins TRBV10-3 and TRBJ1-1; D is uncertain. The length of the CDR3 is 14 residues. Germline-derived CDR1 and CDR2 are ENHRY and SYGVKD. Between the trimmed V and J ends, which lost 3 bases and 3 bases, there was a span of 11 bases.

The chain recombines TRBV2 with TRBJ2-1; D is unclear. Per the germline V gene, CDR1 is SNHLY and CDR2 is FYNNEI. V gave up 0 bases and J gave up 9 bases, with 9 bases separating them. CDR3 length: 13 residues. CDR3 DNA sequence: TGTGCCAGCAGTGAAGCAGCGCGAGGTGAGCAGTTCTTC. It yields the protein CASSEAARGEQFF. Full variable domain (missing parts from reference TRBV2 and TRBJ2-1): EPEVTQTPSHQVTQMGQEVILRCVPISNHLYFYWYRQILGQKVEFLVSFYNNEISEKSEIFDDQFSVERPDGSNFTLKIRSTKLEDSAMYFCASSEAARGEQFFGPGTRLTVL.

This clonotype was counted ten times or more. The chain couples TRBV3-1 to TRBJ2-6; D not certain. V gave up 4 bases and J gave up 4 bases, with 5 bases separating them. The CDR3 is 13 residues long. Germline V gives CDR1 LGHDT, CDR2 YNNKEL (reference sequence). Written as DNA, the CDR3 is TGTGCCAGCAGCCCGGCGGGGGCCAACGTCCTGACTTTC. Its protein is CASSPAGANVLTF.

In this sample, this clonotype turned up a few times. One base away lies a much larger clone, so this may be a sequencing read error. The V call is TRBV4-2, the J call TRBJ2-7; 9 bases are a match to TRBD2. CDR1 and CDR2 (germline): LGHNA, YNFKEQ. V dropped 4 bases and J dropped 1; count of bases not matched to a gene: 8. The CDR3 has 16 residues. This chain's CDR3 is CASSRARLAGSYEQYF. CDR3 coding DNA: TGTGCCAGCAGCCGAGCCCGGCTAGCGGGGTCCTACGAGCAGTACTTC.

In this sample, this clonotype turned up many times. The chain combines TRBV12-3 or TRBV12-4 with TRBJ2-5; D perhaps matches TRBD2 (6 bases). CDR3 length: 17 residues. Trimming took 0 bases from V and 5 from J, leaving 19 bases between them. CDR3 protein: CASSLAWGGPPGETQYF. The CDR3 coding sequence is TGTGCCAGCAGTTTAGCGTGGGGAGGACCGCCTGGGGAGACCCAGTACTTC.

This clonotype was picked up many times. The rearrangement links TRBV11-2 to TRBJ1-3; D is perhaps TRBD1 (6 bases). CDR1 is SGHAT and CDR2 is FQNNGV in the germline V gene. The CDR3 length is 16 residues. Trimming removed 5 bases at V and 12 bases at J, with 26 bases between. CDR3 sequence (DNA): TGTGCCAGCAGCCCTCGACAGGTCTCTTATGGGAACGGCATATATTTT. Encoded protein: CASSPRQVSYGNGIYF.

This clonotype was counted at least ten times. This sequence joins TRBV19 and TRBJ2-1, with 8 positions matching TRBD2. The CDR3 totals 18 residues. Germline V gene data show CDR1 as LNHDA and CDR2 as SQIVND (reference sequence). The V segment lost 2 bases and the J segment 0 bases; nucleotides outside the gene matches: 9. The CDR3 bases are TGTGCCAGTAGTATACCAGCGGGGGTACTAAGCTCCTACAATGAGCAGTTCTTC. Encoded protein: CASSIPAGVLSSYNEQFF.

This clonotype has a count of ten or more. The chain is built from TRBV6-1 and TRBJ2-3, with D perhaps being TRBD1 or TRBD2 (5 bases each). Germline V gives CDR1 MNHNS, CDR2 SASEGT. The CDR3 sequence is 11 residues long. The germline V and J ends were trimmed by 4 bases and 6 bases, with 5 bases remaining between them. CDR3 DNA sequence: TGTGCCAGCAGTGGGGGGGATACGCAGTATTTT. Protein: CASSGGDTQYF.